One and the same sample provided the 25 T cell receptor beta chains below, sequenced in a study of molecular identifiers for immune sequencing clone quantification. TCRdb re-derived calls from the PCR reads in MiXCR, one entry per CDR3 protein. Of approximately 500,000 distinct CDR3 sequences listed, around 23% are singletons. Specimen: naive CD8+ T cells from blood, with Jurkat cell RNA spiked in. Noted subset: FACS-sorted CD8+CD4-CCR7+CD45RA+ naive T cells. These TCRs come from a human donor in good health. Some libraries in this study had Jurkat cell RNA spiked in.

In its sample, this clonotype was seen a few times. DNA for the CDR3: TGTGCCAGCAGCCCCCGGGACAGGTCTTCCTACAATGAGCAGTTCTTC. Its translation: CASSPRDRSSYNEQFF. V is TRBV9 and J is TRBJ2-1; 8 nucleotides match TRBD1. Germline values: CDR1 SGDLS, CDR2 YYNGEE. V trimming: 4 bases; J trimming: 1 base; junction bases outside the gene matches: 7. The CDR3 has 16 amino acids. The full variable domain, its missing parts supplied by reference TRBV9 and TRBJ2-1, is DSGVTQTPKHLITATGQRVTLRCSPRSGDLSVYWYQQSLDQGLQFLIQYYNGEERAKGNILERFSAQQFPDLHSELNLSSLELGDSALYFCASSPRDRSSYNEQFFGPGTRLTVL.

This clonotype was seen at least ten times. J is TRBJ2-4 and V is TRBV29-1; 9 bases map to TRBD1. CDR3 length: 15 residues. V lost 1 base to trimming and J lost 7 bases; unmatched junction nucleotides: 8. The V gene's germline CDR1 is SQVTM and CDR2 ANQGSEA. CDR3 amino acids: CSVEGGWTGVNIQYF. The CDR3, as DNA: TGCAGCGTTGAAGGGGGCTGGACAGGGGTGAACATTCAGTACTTC.

This clonotype was observed at least ten times. This chain joins TRBV29-1 and TRBJ1-1; D gene ambiguous. Germline values: CDR1 SQVTM, CDR2 ANQGSEA. Trimming stripped 7 bases from V and 3 bases from J, with 12 bases between. CDR3 length equals 12 residues. The CDR3 DNA reads TGCAGCGCGTTCGGTCTCGACACTGAAGCTTTCTTT. This encodes CSAFGLDTEAFF. Supplemented by reference TRBV29-1 and TRBJ1-1, the full variable domain reads SAVISQKPSRDICQRGTSLTIQCQVDSQVTMMFWYRQQPGQSLTLIATANQGSEATYESGFVIDKFPISRPNLTFSTLTVSNMSPEDSSIYLCSAFGLDTEAFFGQGTRLTVV.

This clonotype was observed at least ten times. V gene TRBV7-2 combines with J gene TRBJ2-7; 11 bases match TRBD2. V was clipped by 3 bases and J by 0 bases; unmatched bases: 4. In germline, CDR1 is SGHTA, CDR2 FQGNSA. The CDR3 contains 16 residues. Written as DNA, the CDR3 is TGTGCCAGCAGCTTTGGGACTAGCGGAAGCTCCTACGAGCAGTACTTC. This sequence encodes CASSFGTSGSSYEQYF.

The V call is TRBV28, the J call TRBJ2-7; D is unclear. The V gene lost 6 bases and the J gene lost 5 bases, with 14 bases spanning the gap. CDR3 length equals 13 residues. Germline assignment: CDR1 MDHEN and CDR2 SYDVKM. CDR3 coding DNA: TGTGCCAGCAGCTACCGGTTAAGCGACGAGCAGTACTTC. Residues: CASSYRLSDEQYF.

Note on this clonotype: A much larger clone lies one base from this, so it may be a read error. The chain couples TRBV5-7 to TRBJ2-5, with a tentative D call TRBD2 (6 bases). TRBV5-7 is labeled an ORF, and its function is uncertain. V shed 0 bases and J shed 4 bases, with 13 bases lying between them. This CDR3 spans 15 amino acids. The CDR3 DNA is TGTGCCAGCAGCTTGGTAGTGGGAGGAGGAGAGACCCAGTACTTC. Translation: CASSLVVGGGETQYF.

This clonotype turned up a few times. The chain uses TRBV2 and TRBJ2-7; D could derive from TRBD1 or TRBD2 (5 bases each). The CDR3 is 12 residues long. Between the trimmed V and J ends, which lost 7 bases and 3 bases, there was a span of 10 bases. Germline CDR1 is SNHLY and CDR2 is FYNNEI. The CDR3 is CASTRDGYEQYF. The CDR3, as DNA: TGTGCCAGCACCCGGGACGGCTACGAGCAGTACTTC.

On this clonotype itself: A clone one base away is much larger, so this may be a read error. V and J are TRBV5-1 and TRBJ1-1, with 9 bases matching TRBD1. This CDR3 region has 15 residues. Germline loops: CDR1 SGHRS, CDR2 YFSETQ. Written as DNA, the CDR3 is TGCGCCAGCAGCATCGGGACAGGGATCGACACTGACGCTTTCTTT. It yields the protein CASSIGTGIDTDAFF.

V is TRBV19 and J is TRBJ2-1; unclear D gene. This CDR3 contains 12 residues. The germline V gene has CDR1 LNHDA and CDR2 SQIVND (reference sequence). V was clipped by 3 bases and J by 2 bases, with 2 bases between them. CDR3 amino acids: CASSIPYNEQFF. CDR3 sequence (DNA): TGTGCCAGTAGTATTCCCTACAATGAGCAGTTCTTC.

To note about this clonotype: A much more abundant neighbour one base away suggests this may be a read error. Here the CDR3 DNA reads TGTGCCAGCGGTCGTCAGGGTAGTGAGCAGTACTTC. Protein sequence: CASGRQGSEQYF. This chain joins TRBV27 and TRBJ2-7; maybe TRBD1 (5 bases). Germline V CDR1 and CDR2: MNHEY, SMNVEV (reference sequence). The CDR3 covers 12 residues. Trimming stripped 8 bases from V and 7 bases from J, with 15 bases between.

In regard to this clonotype: No conserved phenylalanine or tryptophan is present at the end of the CDR3, so a read error is the likely explanation. This chain uses TRBV28 with TRBJ2-5; tentative D call: TRBD2 (7 bases). CDR1 MDHEN and CDR2 SYDVKM come from the germline V gene. Deletions cut 8 bases from V and 5 bases from J, with 27 bases between. CDR3 size: 17 residues. The CDR3 reads CASDTIPSREGEETQYY. CDR3 in DNA: TGTGCCAGCGACACCATTCCTTCGAGGGAGGGGGAGGAGACCCAGTACTAC.

This clonotype showed up many times. This rearrangement joins TRBV5-5 to TRBJ1-1; no reliable D call. V was pared by 0 bases and J by 2 bases, with 8 bases between. Germline V gene sequence: CDR1 SGHKS, CDR2 YYEKEE (reference sequence). The length of the CDR3 is 14 residues. The CDR3 DNA is TGTGCCAGCAGCTTGGTGCTCGATAACACTGAAGCTTTCTTT. The encoded protein is CASSLVLDNTEAFF.

The chain employs TRBV30 and TRBJ1-1; D perhaps matches TRBD1 (6 bases). The CDR3 is 13 amino acids. V was shortened by 4 bases and J by 4 bases, with 13 bases between the two germline ends. Germline values: CDR1 GTSNPN, CDR2 SVGIG (reference sequence). CDR3 in amino acids: CAWIVRGSTEAFF. The CDR3 DNA sequence: TGTGCCTGGATTGTGAGGGGGTCCACTGAAGCTTTCTTT. The whole variable domain, remainder taken from reference TRBV30 and TRBJ1-1, is SQTIHQWPATLVQPVGSPLSLECTVEGTSNPNLYWYRQAAGRGLQLLFYSVGIGQISSEVPQNLSASRPQDRQFILSSKKLLLSDSGFYLCAWIVRGSTEAFFGQGTRLTVV.

This clonotype was seen once. A much more abundant neighbour one base away suggests this may be a read error. The chain joins TRBV7-9 to TRBJ2-1; 8 bases agree with TRBD1. The CDR3 covers 15 residues. Germline V CDR1 and CDR2: SEHNR, FQNEAQ (reference sequence). J lost 7 bases, V lost 5 bases, and 10 bases had no gene match. CDR3 region: CASSPPRTGKNEQFF. The CDR3 coding sequence is TGTGCCAGCAGCCCCCCCCGGACAGGGAAAAATGAGCAGTTCTTC.

This clonotype appeared many times. The chain's CDR3 is CASSYSAGPDTEAFF. The CDR3 bases are TGTGCCAGCAGTTACTCGGCAGGGCCAGACACTGAAGCTTTCTTT. The genes are TRBV6-5 and TRBJ1-1; a weak D match, TRBD1 (5 bases). V was cut by 0 bases and J by 3 bases, with 11 bases left in between. Germline V gene lookup returns CDR1 MNHEY and CDR2 SVGAGI. CDR3 length equals 15 residues.

This clonotype was observed at least ten times. The V gene is TRBV29-1, the J gene TRBJ2-7; 7 nucleotides match TRBD2. V lost 2 bases, J lost 5 bases, and 6 bases stayed unmatched. The length of the CDR3 is 13 residues. Germline values: CDR1 SQVTM, CDR2 ANQGSEA. CDR3 amino acids: CSVEWGGSDEQYF. The CDR3 DNA sequence: TGCAGCGTTGAATGGGGGGGGTCGGACGAGCAGTACTTC.

This clonotype occurred many times. CDR3 amino acids: CASSFSKSGPYEQYF. As DNA, the CDR3 is TGTGCCAGCAGTTTTAGCAAGTCAGGGCCCTACGAGCAGTACTTC. V is TRBV27 and J is TRBJ2-7; D might be TRBD1 (5 bases). Germline V gene sequence: CDR1 MNHEY, CDR2 SMNVEV (reference sequence). The CDR3 length is 15 residues. Trimming left V 3 bases short and J 2 bases short, with 14 bases between.

This clonotype was found a few times. The junction departs from the called germline gene at one end, perhaps through a read error. The V gene is TRBV5-3, the J gene TRBJ1-2; 9 bases fit TRBD1. TRBV5-3 is designated an ORF whose function remains uncertain. The CDR3 loop spans 15 amino acids. CDR3 in DNA: TGTGCCAGCAGCTCGACGATGACAGGGGGGTATGGCTACACCTTC. Encoded protein: CASSSTMTGGYGYTF.

Ten or more counts support this clonotype. The chain recombines TRBV12-5 with TRBJ2-7; D unresolved. Trimming removed 0 bases from V and 3 bases from J, with 6 bases in between. Per the germline V gene, CDR1 is LGHNT and CDR2 is FRNRAP. This CDR3 has 13 amino acids. CDR3 in DNA: TGTGCTAGTGGTTTGGTAGGCAGCTACGAGCAGTACTTC. Amino acids: CASGLVGSYEQYF.

This clonotype was observed a few times. The chain uses TRBV6-1 and TRBJ2-1; the match to TRBD1 covers 9 bases. There are 14 residues in the CDR3. The V gene's germline CDR1 is MNHNS and CDR2 SASEGT. Germline trimming cut 3 bases from V and 8 bases from J; bases unmatched to any gene: 5. Here the CDR3 reads CASSEGQGLDEQFF. The CDR3 nucleotides are TGTGCCAGCAGTGAGGGACAGGGTCTCGATGAGCAGTTCTTC.

This clonotype was observed many times. The chain recombines TRBV4-3 with TRBJ2-4, with TRBD2 matching 7 bases. The CDR3 totals 16 residues. Trimming took 3 bases from V and 0 from J; bases not matched to a gene: 5. Germline V gene lookup returns CDR1 LGHNA and CDR2 YSLEER. The chain's CDR3 is CASSHTSDLAKNIQYF. In DNA, the CDR3 is TGCGCCAGCAGCCACACTAGCGACTTAGCCAAAAACATTCAGTACTTC.

The genes are TRBV6-2 or TRBV6-3 and TRBJ2-7, with unresolved D. Germline V CDR1 and CDR2: MNHEY, SVGEGT. V dropped 2 bases and J dropped 2 bases, with 4 bases sitting between them. This CDR3 region has 12 residues. CDR3 nucleotide sequence: TGTGCCAGCAGTTACGCCACCTACGAGCAGTACTTC. It codes for CASSYATYEQYF.

For this clonotype: Its ends do not fully match the called genes, so a read error is possible. V gene TRBV4-3 combines with J gene TRBJ2-7, with a possible D match to TRBD1 (6 bases). The CDR3 covers 14 residues. Germline values: CDR1 LGHNA, CDR2 YSLEER. The CDR3 nucleotides read TGCGCCAGCGGCCATCTACAGGGTTCGTACGAGCAGTACTTC. Translated, it gives CASGHLQGSYEQYF.

This clonotype was seen at least ten times. The chain recombines TRBV30 with TRBJ2-7, with TRBD1 matching over 10 bases. Germline lookup yields CDR1 GTSNPN and CDR2 SVGIG (reference sequence). Trimming took 2 bases from V and 4 from J; bases not matched to a gene: 2. The length of the CDR3 is 13 residues. In nucleotides, the CDR3 is TGTGCCTGGAGTCGGACAGGGGGGTACGAGCAGTACTTC. It yields the protein CAWSRTGGYEQYF.

The V gene is TRBV6-2 or TRBV6-3, the J gene TRBJ1-1, with D possibly matching TRBD1 (5 bases). The V end lost 8 bases, the J end lost 3 bases, and 13 bases lay between the germline ends. This CDR3 comprises 13 residues. Germline CDR1 is MNHEY and CDR2 is SVGEGT. The CDR3 DNA reads TGTGCCAGCGGGGGGGGGGGGTACACTGAAGCTTTCTTT. Its translation is CASGGGGYTEAFF.